Sequencing of this T cell receptor (beta chain) was carried out in a study of T-cell memory formation after mild COVID-19. As for the study in general: Largely donor-specific TCR clusters were found.

This clonotype was detected only a few times. Its antigen is not known. Each CDR3 protein gets one entry after TCRdb re-called the 5' RACE reads with MiXCR. The profile covers around 220,000 distinct CDR3 sequences, with about 16% appearing a single time and 3.5% taken by the ten largest. Whole-study findings and limits: Clones contracting across day 15 to 85 had a balanced CD4/CD8 profile; later expanding clones leaned CD4+.

Sequenced input: PBMCs or a T cell subset sorted from them (not recorded which). This TCR came from a man younger than 30 who had mild COVID-19 (a few samples of this study predate the infection). Cell type and time point are not known.

CDR3 sequence reads: CASSFGASGAHEQYV. CDR3 sequence (DNA): TGTGCCAGCAGCTTTGGGGCTAGCGGGGCTCATGAGCAGTACGTC. This chain connects TRBV7-2 to TRBJ2-7; 9 nucleotides match TRBD2. V trimming: 3 bases; J trimming: 7 bases; junction bases outside the gene matches: 10. CDR1 and CDR2 from the germline V gene are SGHTA and FQGNSA. The CDR3 totals 15 residues.